This passage covers 4 T cell receptor beta chains from one sample sequenced in a study of regulatory T cells in long-lasting Graves disease. The time point was: persistent/refractory GD, antithyroid drugs over 5 years with positive TRAb. RNA extracted from PBMCs served as the sequencing template. Relying on iRepertoire HTBI primers and Arm-PCR of CDR3 regions, the team built TCR beta libraries. TCRdb itself ran the multiplex PCR reads through MiXCR, one entry per CDR3 protein. The sample shows about 660,000 distinct CDR3 sequences, 30% of them seen only once. Sample: peripheral blood mononuclear cells (PBMCs), taken when the disease was refractory, from a patient treated with antithyroid drugs. The receptors shown here come from a female donor with Graves disease.

This chain links TRBV13 with TRBJ2-7; perhaps D is TRBD1 or TRBD2 (5 bases each). The ends were cut back, 4 bases at V and 4 bases at J, with 17 bases in the middle. Germline V CDR1 and CDR2: PRHDT, FYEKMQ (reference sequence). This CDR3 has 15 amino acids. The CDR3 is CASSSYGVGPYEQYF. The DNA for the CDR3 is TGTGCCAGCAGCTCCTACGGCGTGGGACCTTACGAGCAGTACTTC. The full variable domain, its missing parts supplied by reference TRBV13 and TRBJ2-7, is AAGVIQSPRHLIKEKRETATLKCYPIPRHDTVYWYQQGPGQDPQFLISFYEKMQSDKGSIPDRFSAQQFSDYHSELNMSSLELGDSALYFCASSSYGVGPYEQYFGPGTRLTVT.

This clonotype was counted only a few times. This rearrangement joins TRBV19 to TRBJ2-5; 7 bases line up with TRBD2. Germline assignment: CDR1 LNHDA and CDR2 SQIVND (reference sequence). There are 13 residues in the CDR3. After removal of 9 bases from V and 4 bases from J, the junction contained 8 bases not matched to a gene. CDR3 bases: TGTGCCAGCCGCCCGGTAGCGGGAGAGACCCAGTACTTC. Its translation: CASRPVAGETQYF.

The rearrangement links TRBV5-8 to TRBJ1-4; D remains ambiguous. From germline, CDR1 is SGHTS and CDR2 YDEGEE. V was clipped by 3 bases and J by 8 bases, with 17 bases between them. There are 15 residues in the CDR3. The DNA for the CDR3 is TGTGCCAGCAGCTCTCGAGGCCCAGTGAAGGAAAAACTGTTTTTT. Translating it yields CASSSRGPVKEKLFF.

The chain has TRBV11-2 and TRBJ2-1; unclear D gene. Germline loops: CDR1 SGHAT, CDR2 FQNNGV. V was shortened by 5 bases and J by 9 bases, with 11 bases between the two germline ends. There are 12 residues in the CDR3. The CDR3 reads CASSQLSSEQFF. CDR3 sequence (DNA): TGTGCCAGCAGCCAGTTGAGCAGTGAGCAGTTCTTC.